Given below is one T cell receptor (beta chain) in context. Its antigen remains unknown. The time point is: cycle 4 day 1 (C4D1), after around six weeks of nivolumab. Each of the patients experienced relapse following autologous stem cell transplantation, and their brentuximab vedotin exposure differed. From thawed PBMCs, CD4+ T cells were purified using magnetic negative selection. Germline V gives CDR1 SGHNT, CDR2 YYREEE (reference sequence). Between the trimmed V and J ends, which lost 4 bases and 3 bases, there was a span of 19 bases. This CDR3 has 16 residues. The data stem from a study of PD-1 blockade in classical Hodgkin lymphoma. Method: immunoSEQ multiplex PCR; TCRdb's copy keeps in-frame clones and lacks some. The sample has 10,000 to 15,000 clones; about 80% are singletons. The study's findings and limits: CD4+ TCR diversity rose significantly by C4D1, and CD8+ TCR diversity did not. For complete responders, baseline diversity was comparable to that of newly diagnosed patients. Later analyses included only patients treated at least 1 year post-ASCT. Relapsed/refractory patients reportedly had lower baseline diversity than newly diagnosed patients.

The rearrangement links TRBV5-4 to TRBJ2-5; D gene unclear. The clonotype comes from a human donor with classical Hodgkin lymphoma. The material sequenced was CD4+ T cells from blood, taken before the fourth cycle of nivolumab. The chain's CDR3 is CASSASRPGYEETQYF. In nucleotides, the CDR3 is TGTGCCAGCAGCGCCTCACGACCGGGCTATGAAGAGACCCAGTACTTC. Together with reference TRBV5-4 and TRBJ2-5, the CDR3 gives the full variable domain: ETGVTQSPTHLIKTRGQQVTLRCSSQSGHNTVSWYQQALGQGPQFIFQYYREEENGRGNFPPRFSGLQFPNYSSELNVNALELDDSALYLCASSASRPGYEETQYFGPGTRLLVL.